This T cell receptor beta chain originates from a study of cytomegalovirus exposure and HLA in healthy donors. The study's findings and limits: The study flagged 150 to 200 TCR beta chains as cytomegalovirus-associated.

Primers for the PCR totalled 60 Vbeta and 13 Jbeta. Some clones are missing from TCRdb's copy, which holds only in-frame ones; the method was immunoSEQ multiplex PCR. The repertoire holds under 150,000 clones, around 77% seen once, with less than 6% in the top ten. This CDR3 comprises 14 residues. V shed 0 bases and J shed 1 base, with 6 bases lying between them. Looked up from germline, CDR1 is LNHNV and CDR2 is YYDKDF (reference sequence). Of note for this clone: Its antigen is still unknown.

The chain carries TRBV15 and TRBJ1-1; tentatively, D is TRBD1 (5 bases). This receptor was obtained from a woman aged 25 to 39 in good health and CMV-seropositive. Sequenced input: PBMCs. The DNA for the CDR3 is TGTGCCACCAGCAGAGATACAGGGAACACTGAAGCTTTCTTT. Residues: CATSRDTGNTEAFF.